This T cell receptor beta chain was sequenced during a study of identifying expanded T cells in peripheral blood. Points from the study as a whole: Technical replicates showed roughly 1.2 changed clones; approximately 2 weeks roughly 18; four weeks 19.

In the case of this clone: The target antigen is unknown.

V lost 0 bases, J lost 7 bases, and 3 bases stayed unmatched. The germline V gene has CDR1 LGHNA and CDR2 YSLEER. The CDR3 is 15 amino acids. Here immunoSEQ multiplex PCR was the method, and the copy in TCRdb shows in-frame clones only, minus some. The sample lists about 81,000 clones, roughly 84% occurring once. This clonotype originated in a person aged 18-69 years in good health. V is TRBV4-3 and J is TRBJ1-5; TRBD1 agrees at 10 bases. The sample taken for sequencing was blood. The CDR3: CASSQDLTGGQPQHF. The DNA of the CDR3 is TGCGCCAGCAGCCAAGATCTGACAGGGGGCCAGCCCCAGCATTTT.